The text below deals with one T cell receptor beta chain. No cognate antigen has been identified for it. No much larger clonotype is one base removed from it; base qualities were not supplied. The library was produced with PCR. These reads were obtained on an Illumina HiSeq 2500. Molecular barcoding was employed in the preparation of TCR libraries, with unique molecular identifiers being used to normalize TCRbeta repertoire quantification. TCRdb applied fastp at Q25 and MiXCR to the public reads, then kept only in-frame beta chains. Identical CDR3 proteins give one entry, which carries the most common genes and DNA. Across this sample there are just under 550,000 distinct CDR3 sequences, with about 17% seen only once. Of the sample, roughly 3.3% is held by the ten largest clones. The data originate from a study of T-cell reconstitution after alpha-beta-depleted transplantation in children (dated by TCRdb to about 2016). As for the study more broadly: Using TCR repertoire profiling, the study followed T-cell immune reconstitution in a quantitative way in children after TCRalphabeta/CD19-depleted allogeneic hematopoietic cell transplantation.

From the cysteine through the phenylalanine, the CDR3 covers 17 amino acids. The CDR3 DNA has 51 bases and is translated from base 1. Sequences DFQATT (CDR1) and SNEGSKA (CDR2) are obtained from the germline V gene (reference sequence). After removal of 6 bases from V and 4 bases from J, the junction retains 19 bases not matched to a gene. The sequence joins TRBV20-1 to TRBJ2-3, with TRBD2 identical over 7 junction bases. Sample: PBMCs from the stem cell graft donor, taken from the stem cell graft. The receptor was derived from a human donor who donated a stem cell graft to a child with acute lymphoblastic leukemia. The nucleotides are TGCAGTGCCCGTCCGATTTCCGCGGGAGTTGGTCCAGATACGCAGTATTTT. It is translated as CSARPISAGVGPDTQYF.